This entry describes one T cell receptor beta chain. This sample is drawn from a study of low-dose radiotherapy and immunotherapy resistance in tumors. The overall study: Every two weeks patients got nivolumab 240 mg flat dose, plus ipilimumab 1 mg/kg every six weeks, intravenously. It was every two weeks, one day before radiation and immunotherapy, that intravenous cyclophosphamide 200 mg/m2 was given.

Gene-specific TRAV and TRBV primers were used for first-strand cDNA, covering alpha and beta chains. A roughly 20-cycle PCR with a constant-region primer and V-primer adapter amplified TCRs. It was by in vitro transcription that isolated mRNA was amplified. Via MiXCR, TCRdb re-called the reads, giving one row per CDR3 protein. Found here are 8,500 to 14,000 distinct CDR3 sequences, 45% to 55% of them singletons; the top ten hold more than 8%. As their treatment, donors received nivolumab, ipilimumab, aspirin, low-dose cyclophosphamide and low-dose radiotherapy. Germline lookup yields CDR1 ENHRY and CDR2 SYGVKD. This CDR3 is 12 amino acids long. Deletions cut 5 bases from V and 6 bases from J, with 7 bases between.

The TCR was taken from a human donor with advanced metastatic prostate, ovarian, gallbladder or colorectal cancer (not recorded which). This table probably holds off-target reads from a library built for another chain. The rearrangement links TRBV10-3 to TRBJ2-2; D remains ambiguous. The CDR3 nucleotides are TGTGCCATCAGTCTTGGTCCCGGGGAGCTGTTTTTT. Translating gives CAISLGPGELFF.